This TCR beta chain is drawn from a study of tissue T cells after allogeneic stem cell transplantation. Study context: Steroid-refractory graft-versus-host disease after allogeneic hematopoietic cell transplant qualified adults for prospective research-autopsy enrollment.

This clone appeared once. The data were produced by immunoSEQ multiplex PCR, yet TCRdb's version contains in-frame clones alone and is incomplete. This table has around 25,000 clones, about 90% appearing once. Germline lookup yields CDR1 ENHRY and CDR2 SYGVKD. CDR3 length equals 15 residues. The V gene end was trimmed by 0 bases and the J gene end by 5 bases; junction bases not matched to a gene: 6. V and J are TRBV10-3 and TRBJ1-1; 7 positions agree with TRBD1. The sample in question was blood, obtained before transplantation. The receptor was derived from an older male donor who later had graft-versus-host disease after an allogeneic stem cell transplant. The CDR3 reads CAISESQGGGTEAFF. The DNA of the CDR3 is TGTGCCATCAGTGAGTCGCAGGGGGGTGGGACTGAAGCTTTCTTT.